The 15 T cell receptor beta chains listed next were all sequenced from one sample in a study of blood T cell repertoires in COVID-19. Measured with immunoSEQ multiplex PCR; TCRdb has only the in-frame clones, and not every one. Among 130,000 to 150,000 clones listed, over 75% were seen once. Sequenced material: peripheral blood. The receptors were gathered from a man between 65 and 80 years old with acute or convalescent COVID-19.

This chain joins TRBV5-1 and TRBJ1-6, with a weak D call TRBD1 (5 bases). V was trimmed by 6 bases and J by 7 bases, leaving 20 bases between them. The germline V gene encodes CDR1 SGHRS and CDR2 YFSETQ. This CDR3 region has 16 residues. CDR3 coding DNA: TGCGCCAGCAAGGGACTCCTACCGAGCGGAAATTCACCCCTCCACTTT. Translation gives CASKGLLPSGNSPLHF.

The rearrangement joins TRBV27 to TRBJ1-4; a weak D match, TRBD1 (5 bases). The germline V and J ends were trimmed by 7 bases and 7 bases, with 16 bases remaining between them. CDR3 size: 14 residues. Germline V gene lookup returns CDR1 MNHEY and CDR2 SMNVEV (reference sequence). CDR3 bases: TGTGCCAGCACAGGCGGGGGTGAAGGTGAAAAACTGTTTTTT. Amino acid sequence: CASTGGGEGEKLFF.

The chain combines TRBV5-1 with TRBJ2-7; perhaps TRBD2 as D (7 bases). V was trimmed by 0 bases and J by 6 bases, leaving 13 bases between them. CDR3 size: 14 residues. Looked up from germline, CDR1 is SGHRS and CDR2 is YFSETQ. CDR3 coding DNA: TGCGCCAGCAGCTTGGTCAGGGGAGGGGGCGAGCAGTACTTC. This codes for CASSLVRGGGEQYF.

The gene calls are TRBV18 and TRBJ1-1; 7 bases align to TRBD1. Looked up from germline, CDR1 is KGHSH and CDR2 is LQKENI. The CDR3 sequence is 15 residues long. V dropped 3 bases and J dropped 2; count of bases not matched to a gene: 6. The DNA of the CDR3 is TGTGCCAGCTCACCTGCCGGGACAGCTAACACTGAAGCTTTCTTT. This sequence encodes CASSPAGTANTEAFF.

The chain is built from TRBV5-1 and TRBJ1-1, with 7 positions matching TRBD1. The length of the CDR3 is 15 residues. V dropped 3 bases and J dropped 1; count of bases not matched to a gene: 6. Germline V CDR1 and CDR2: SGHRS, YFSETQ. CDR3 sequence reads: CASSSSGTANTEAFF. The CDR3 DNA reads TGCGCCAGCAGCTCCTCCGGGACAGCGAACACTGAAGCTTTCTTT. Using reference TRBV5-1 and TRBJ1-1 for the parts outside the CDR3, the full variable domain is KAGVTQTPRYLIKTRGQQVTLSCSPISGHRSVSWYQQTPGQGLQFLFEYFSETQRNKGNFPGRFSGRQFSNSRSEMNVSTLELGDSALYLCASSSSGTANTEAFFGQGTRLTVV.

This clone was found a few times. V is TRBV11-1 and J is TRBJ1-6; D unclear. CDR1 is SGHAT, CDR2 FQDESV, per germline (reference sequence). The V end was cut by 2 bases, the J end by 0 bases, with 8 bases between. The CDR3 spans 16 residues. The CDR3 loop reads CASSLLTSSYNSPLHF. CDR3 nucleotide sequence: TGTGCCAGCAGCTTATTAACCAGCTCCTATAATTCACCCCTCCACTTT.

This rearrangement joins TRBV7-2 to TRBJ2-3, with a weak D call TRBD2 (6 bases). Germline V gene sequence: CDR1 SGHTA, CDR2 FQGNSA. There are 15 residues in the CDR3. Trimming left V 5 bases short and J 0 bases short, with 12 bases between. This CDR3 reads CASSLSGTSTDTQYF. CDR3 bases: TGTGCCAGCAGCCTTAGCGGTACTAGCACAGATACGCAGTATTTT.

The chain employs TRBV7-2 and TRBJ1-1; D gene uncertain. CDR1 SGHTA and CDR2 FQGNSA come from the germline V gene. The CDR3 spans 13 residues. Trimming removed 1 base at V and 3 bases at J, with 6 bases between. The CDR3, as DNA: TGTGCCAGCAGCTTAGAGGAGGACACTGAAGCTTTCTTT. Translating it yields CASSLEEDTEAFF.

The chain employs TRBV19 and TRBJ2-5; weak D call: TRBD1 (6 bases). CDR1 and CDR2 from the germline V gene are LNHDA and SQIVND (reference sequence). Trimming stripped 4 bases from V and 5 bases from J, with 14 bases between. The CDR3 consists of 14 residues. The CDR3 DNA reads TGTGCCAGTAGTACCCACAGGGTTGGTGAGACCCAGTACTTC. It specifies CASSTHRVGETQYF.

This chain joins TRBV7-9 and TRBJ2-7, with 9 bases identical to TRBD2. The CDR3 loop spans 13 amino acids. Germline V gene data show CDR1 as SEHNR and CDR2 as FQNEAQ (reference sequence). V trimming: 8 bases; J trimming: 1 base; junction bases outside the gene matches: 3. CDR3 DNA sequence: TGTGCCAGCGCTGCGGGGGGGTCCTACGAGCAGTACTTC. This codes for CASAAGGSYEQYF.

This chain joins TRBV7-8 and TRBJ2-1, with D unresolved. The CDR3 has 12 amino acids. Germline V gives CDR1 SGHVS, CDR2 FQNEAQ. The ends were cut back, 2 bases at V and 5 bases at J, with 4 bases in the middle. The CDR3 region has the DNA TGTGCCAGCAGCTTACAGAACAATGAGCAGTTCTTC. This translates into CASSLQNNEQFF.

This clone showed up just once. This chain joins TRBV5-6 and TRBJ1-1; possible D gene TRBD1, 6 bases. This CDR3 is 14 amino acids long. Trimming took 4 bases from V and 0 from J, leaving 10 bases between them. The germline V gene has CDR1 SGHDT and CDR2 YYEEEE. The CDR3 bases are TGTGCCAGCAGCGGCACAGGGCTGAACACTGAAGCTTTCTTT. It is translated as CASSGTGLNTEAFF.

This chain connects TRBV12-5 to TRBJ2-4; 9 positions agree with TRBD1. The J segment lost 1 base and the V segment lost 7 bases, leaving 17 bases of the junction unmatched. This CDR3 spans 19 amino acids. Germline CDR1 LGHNT, CDR2 FRNRAP. This CDR3 reads CASASSGQGAPKAKNIQYF. CDR3 coding DNA: TGTGCTAGTGCCTCCTCGGGACAGGGTGCCCCTAAGGCCAAAAACATTCAGTACTTC.

V usage is TRBV11-3 and J usage is TRBJ2-1; a weak D match, TRBD1 (7 bases). CDR3 length: 15 residues. Germline CDR1 is SGHNT and CDR2 is YENEEA. V shed 6 bases and J shed 2 bases, with 14 bases lying between them. As DNA, the CDR3 is TGTGCCAGCAGTAAGACAGGGAGGACCTACAATGAGCAGTTCTTC. Protein product: CASSKTGRTYNEQFF.

This clone was observed a handful of times. The chain couples TRBV5-1 to TRBJ1-3, with 9 bases matching TRBD1. The CDR3 extends over 15 amino acids. V trimming: 4 bases; J trimming: 4 bases; junction bases outside the gene matches: 6. In germline, CDR1 is SGHRS, CDR2 YFSETQ. As DNA, the CDR3 is TGCGCCAGCAGCCTGTCAGGGACAGGGGGAAACACCATATATTTT. It is translated as CASSLSGTGGNTIYF.